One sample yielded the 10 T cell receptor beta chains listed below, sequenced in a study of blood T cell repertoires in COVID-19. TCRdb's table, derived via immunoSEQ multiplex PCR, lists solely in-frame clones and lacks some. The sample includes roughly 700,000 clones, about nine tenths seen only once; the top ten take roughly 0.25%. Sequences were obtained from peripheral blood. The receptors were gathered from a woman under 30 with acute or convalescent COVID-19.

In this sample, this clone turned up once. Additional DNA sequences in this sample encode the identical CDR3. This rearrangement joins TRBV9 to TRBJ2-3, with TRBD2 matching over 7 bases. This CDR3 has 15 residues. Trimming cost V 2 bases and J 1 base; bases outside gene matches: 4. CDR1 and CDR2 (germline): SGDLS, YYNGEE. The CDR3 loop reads CASSVGGSGTDTQYF. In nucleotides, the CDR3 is TGTGCCAGCAGCGTCGGGGGGTCGGGCACAGATACGCAGTATTTT. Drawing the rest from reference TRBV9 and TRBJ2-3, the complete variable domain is DSGVTQTPKHLITATGQRVTLRCSPRSGDLSVYWYQQSLDQGLQFLIQYYNGEERAKGNILERFSAQQFPDLHSELNLSSLELGDSALYFCASSVGGSGTDTQYFGPGTRLTVL.

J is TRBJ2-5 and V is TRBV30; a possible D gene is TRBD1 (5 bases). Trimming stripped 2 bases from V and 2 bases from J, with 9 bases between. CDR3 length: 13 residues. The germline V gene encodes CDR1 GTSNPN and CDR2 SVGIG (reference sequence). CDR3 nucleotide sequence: TGTGCCTGGAGTCAGGGTGGGCAAGAGACCCAGTACTTC. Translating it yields CAWSQGGQETQYF.

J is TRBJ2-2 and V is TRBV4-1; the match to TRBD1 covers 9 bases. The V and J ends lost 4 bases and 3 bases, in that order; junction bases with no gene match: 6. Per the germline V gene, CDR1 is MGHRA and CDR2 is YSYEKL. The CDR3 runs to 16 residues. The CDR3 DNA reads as TGCGCCAGCAGCCCCGGACAGGGGTGGGACACCGGGGAGCTGTTTTTT. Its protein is CASSPGQGWDTGELFF.

The CDR3 DNA sequence: TGTGCCAGCACCCCGGGACAGGGGGCCGGGACCTACGAGCAGTACTTC. It codes for CASTPGQGAGTYEQYF. The V gene is TRBV5-6, the J gene TRBJ2-7; 12 bases agree with TRBD1. This CDR3 is built from 16 residues. Trimming took 6 bases from V and 2 from J; bases not matched to a gene: 9. CDR1 and CDR2 (germline): SGHDT, YYEEEE.

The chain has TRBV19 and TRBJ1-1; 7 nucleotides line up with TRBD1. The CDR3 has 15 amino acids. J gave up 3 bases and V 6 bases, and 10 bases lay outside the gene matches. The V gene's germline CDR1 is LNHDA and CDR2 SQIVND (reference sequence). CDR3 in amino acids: CASRKITGVDTEAFF. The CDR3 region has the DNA TGTGCCAGTAGAAAGATTACAGGGGTGGACACTGAAGCTTTCTTT.

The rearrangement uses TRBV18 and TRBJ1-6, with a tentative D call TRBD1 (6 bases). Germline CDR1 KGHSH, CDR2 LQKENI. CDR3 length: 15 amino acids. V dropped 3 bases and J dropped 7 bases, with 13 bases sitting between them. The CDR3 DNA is TGTGCCAGCTCACCGACAGGAGCAGTAAATTCACCCCTCCACTTT. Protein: CASSPTGAVNSPLHF.

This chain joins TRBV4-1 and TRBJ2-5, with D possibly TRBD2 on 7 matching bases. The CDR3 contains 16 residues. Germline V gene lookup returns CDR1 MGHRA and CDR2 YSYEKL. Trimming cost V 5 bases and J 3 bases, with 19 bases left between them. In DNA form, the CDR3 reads TGCGCCAGCAGCGGCAAGGGGGGGCTCAGGGAAGAGACCCAGTACTTC. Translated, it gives CASSGKGGLREETQYF.

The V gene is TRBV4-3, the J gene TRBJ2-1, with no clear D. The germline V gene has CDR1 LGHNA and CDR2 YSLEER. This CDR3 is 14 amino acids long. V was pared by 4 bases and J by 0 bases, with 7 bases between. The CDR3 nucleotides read TGCGCCAGCAGCCTCCTTAACTCCTACAATGAGCAGTTCTTC. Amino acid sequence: CASSLLNSYNEQFF.

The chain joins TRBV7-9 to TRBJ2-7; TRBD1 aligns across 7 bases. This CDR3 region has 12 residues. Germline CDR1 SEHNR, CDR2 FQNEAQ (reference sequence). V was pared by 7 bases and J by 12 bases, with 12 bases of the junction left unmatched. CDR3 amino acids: CASTKGAQVLYF. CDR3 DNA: TGTGCCAGCACCAAGGGGGCACAGGTTCTGTACTTC.

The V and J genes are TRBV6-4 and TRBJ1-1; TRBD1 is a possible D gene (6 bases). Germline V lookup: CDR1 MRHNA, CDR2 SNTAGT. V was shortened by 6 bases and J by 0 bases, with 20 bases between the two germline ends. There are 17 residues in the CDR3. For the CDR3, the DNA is TGTGCCAGCAGAAAATCCTCGACAGGCACCATGAACACTGAAGCTTTCTTT. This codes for CASRKSSTGTMNTEAFF.